Each of the 9 T cell receptor beta chains below was sequenced from the same sample in a study of blood T cells in healthy people across ages. A second about 6 to 12 cycle PCR used barcoded and J-beta primers. TCRdb analysed the 5' RACE reads with MiXCR anew, one entry per CDR3 protein. The sample lists 870,000 or so distinct CDR3 sequences; roughly 26% were seen once. Material: blood. The receptors originated from a woman aged 80 or older in good health.

The chain is built from TRBV10-3 and TRBJ1-1; possibly TRBD1 for D (6 bases). The CDR3 extends over 14 amino acids. Deletions cut 2 bases from V and 4 bases from J, with 11 bases between. Germline V CDR1 and CDR2: ENHRY, SYGVKD. The CDR3 DNA sequence: TGTGCCATCAGTGAGACAGGGAGGTTCACTGAAGCTTTCTTT. Its protein product is CAISETGRFTEAFF.

This clonotype has only a few counts. A much bigger clone sits one base away, suggesting this may be a read error. The chain uses TRBV7-2 and TRBJ2-1; the D call may be TRBD1 or TRBD2 (6 bases each). CDR1 and CDR2 from the germline V gene are SGHTA and FQGNSA. CDR3 size: 14 residues. V was shortened by 5 bases and J by 13 bases, with 21 bases between the two germline ends. CDR3 nucleotides: TGTGCCAGCAGCCTAAAACAGGGAGGAGAGACCCAGTTCTTC. Translating it yields CASSLKQGGETQFF.

Of note for this clonotype: This may arise from a read error, as a much more abundant clone is one base away. V is TRBV6-2 or TRBV6-3 and J is TRBJ1-5; D uncertain. Germline V gene lookup returns CDR1 MNHEY and CDR2 SVGEGT. The CDR3 sequence is 15 residues long. V gave up 2 bases and J gave up 2 bases, with 10 bases separating them. CDR3 sequence reads: CASSYRRGGNQPQHF. CDR3 DNA sequence: TGTGCCAGCAGTTACCGACGGGGTGGCAATCAGCCCCAGCATTTT.

This clonotype appeared many times. The CDR3 bases are TGTGCCAGCAGCTCTCGCGACAGCAATGAGCAGTTCTTC. Its translation: CASSSRDSNEQFF. The chain joins TRBV7-2 to TRBJ2-1; weak D call: TRBD1 (5 bases). Germline CDR1 and CDR2: SGHTA and FQGNSA. This CDR3 region has 13 residues. Trimming left V 4 bases short and J 6 bases short, with 10 bases between.

The rearrangement uses TRBV7-2 and TRBJ2-5; 13 bases match TRBD2. The CDR3 runs 16 residues. Trimming took 5 bases from V and 11 from J; bases not matched to a gene: 14. Germline CDR1 is SGHTA and CDR2 is FQGNSA. The CDR3 sequence: CASSGSGTSGDNEQYF. DNA of the CDR3: TGTGCCAGCAGCGGATCCGGGACTAGCGGGGACAATGAGCAGTACTTC.

This clonotype was recorded many times. J is TRBJ2-7 and V is TRBV7-2, with 7 bases matching TRBD2. Germline V lookup: CDR1 SGHTA, CDR2 FQGNSA. With 4 bases clipped from V and 2 bases from J, the junction kept 8 bases outside the gene matches. The CDR3 is made up of 15 amino acids. This CDR3 is CASSSLLAAPYEQYF. The CDR3 coding sequence is TGTGCCAGCAGCTCACTGCTAGCGGCCCCCTACGAGCAGTACTTC.

The chain couples TRBV28 to TRBJ1-1; D ambiguous. CDR1 MDHEN and CDR2 SYDVKM come from the germline V gene. The CDR3 contains 15 residues. Trimming removed 6 bases at V and 7 bases at J, with 21 bases between. The CDR3 DNA reads TGTGCCAGCAGCCCGATCGACCCGTGGAAGGGTGAAGCTTTCTTT. It specifies CASSPIDPWKGEAFF.

This clonotype was detected only once. An end of the junction does not agree with germline; a read error may underlie this. The V gene is TRBV2, the J gene TRBJ1-5; D perhaps matches TRBD1 (5 bases). Germline V gene data show CDR1 as SNHLY and CDR2 as FYNNEI. CDR3 length equals 15 residues. The DNA for the CDR3 is TGTGCCTGCAGAACCGGGACGGCTAGCAATCAGCCCCAGCATTTT. Amino acid sequence: CACRTGTASNQPQHF.

For this clonotype: This may stem from a read error, because a much larger clone lies one nucleotide away. The V gene is TRBV11-2, the J gene TRBJ2-3; D remains unclear. V shed 8 bases and J shed 4 bases, with 16 bases lying between them. CDR1 is SGHAT, CDR2 FQNNGV, per germline. The CDR3 loop spans 14 amino acids. In nucleotides, the CDR3 is TGTGCCAGCGGAAGGCCCCCGCTGGCAGATACGCAGTATTTT. The encoded protein is CASGRPPLADTQYF.